The clone carrying this T cell receptor (beta chain) was found once. This record comes from a study of technical replicates of blood from a handful of donors. Generated by immunoSEQ multiplex PCR, the TCRdb table keeps only in-frame clones and is missing some. Among 75,000 to 100,000 clones listed, 95% were seen once. CDR3 length equals 15 residues. V trimming: 10 bases; J trimming: 6 bases; junction bases outside the gene matches: 12. Germline V gene sequence: CDR1 MNHEY, CDR2 SMNVEV (reference sequence). V is TRBV27 and J is TRBJ2-1; TRBD2 matches at 10 bases. This sequence originates from a human donor in good health. The sample taken for sequencing was T cells isolated from PBMCs. Here the CDR3 DNA reads TGTGCCACCTTCTTGGACGGGACTAGCGCCAATGAGCAGTTCTTC. Protein product: CATFLDGTSANEQFF.